The T cell receptor beta chain under discussion was sequenced for a study of T cell responses to AZD1222 COVID-19 vaccine. Study-level findings and limits: After the peak T cell response, and only then, were repertoires sampled. The number of AZD1222 recipients seropositive at baseline was only 5 to 7. The study reported that nearly half of spike-specific TCRs target unmutated variant regions.

Comment on this clone: Its antigen remains unidentified.

Sequencing was performed with immunoSEQ multiplex PCR; in TCRdb, only in-frame clones are kept and a portion is missing. The sample has some 110,000 clones, roughly 86% seen once; the top ten hold about 3.1%. J gave up 5 bases and V 2 bases, and 6 bases lay outside the gene matches. Germline CDR1 reads GTSNPN; CDR2 reads SVGIG (reference sequence). The CDR3 sequence is 14 residues long. The chain employs TRBV30 and TRBJ2-7; 10 nucleotides align to TRBD1. The TCR originated in an adult who received the MenACWY meningococcal vaccine as a control. Material: peripheral blood, obtained 28 days after the second dose of the MenACWY control vaccine. The CDR3 DNA reads as TGTGCCTGGAGTCCCGGGACAGGGGCCGACGAGCAGTACTTC. It encodes CAWSPGTGADEQYF.